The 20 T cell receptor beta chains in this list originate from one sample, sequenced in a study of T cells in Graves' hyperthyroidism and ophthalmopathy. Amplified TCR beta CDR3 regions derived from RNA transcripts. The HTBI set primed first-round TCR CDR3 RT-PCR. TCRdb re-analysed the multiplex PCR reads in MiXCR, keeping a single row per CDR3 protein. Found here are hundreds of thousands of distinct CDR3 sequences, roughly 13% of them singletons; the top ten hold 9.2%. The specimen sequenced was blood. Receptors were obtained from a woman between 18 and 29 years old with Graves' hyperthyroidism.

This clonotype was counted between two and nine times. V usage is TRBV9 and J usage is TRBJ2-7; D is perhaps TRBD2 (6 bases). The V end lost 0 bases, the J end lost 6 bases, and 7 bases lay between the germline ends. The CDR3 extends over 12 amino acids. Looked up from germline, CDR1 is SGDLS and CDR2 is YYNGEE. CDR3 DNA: TGTGCCAGCAGCGTAGCCGGGAGCGAGCAGTACTTC. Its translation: CASSVAGSEQYF.

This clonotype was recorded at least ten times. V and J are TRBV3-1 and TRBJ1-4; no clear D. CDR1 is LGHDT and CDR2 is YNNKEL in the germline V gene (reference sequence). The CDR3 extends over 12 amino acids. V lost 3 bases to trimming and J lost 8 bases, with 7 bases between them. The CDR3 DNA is TGTGCCAGCAGCCAGATGCAGGAAAAACTGTTTTTT. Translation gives CASSQMQEKLFF.

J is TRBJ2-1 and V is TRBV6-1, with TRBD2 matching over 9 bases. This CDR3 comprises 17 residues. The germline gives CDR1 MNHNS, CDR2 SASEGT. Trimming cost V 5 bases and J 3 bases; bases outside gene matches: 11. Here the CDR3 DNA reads TGTGCCAGCAGTTCCCCCGGGGTAGCGGGGGACTACAATGAGCAGTTCTTC. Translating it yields CASSSPGVAGDYNEQFF.

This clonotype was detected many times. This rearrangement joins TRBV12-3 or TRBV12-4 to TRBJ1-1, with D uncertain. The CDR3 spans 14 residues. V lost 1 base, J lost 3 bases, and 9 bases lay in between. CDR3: CASSLGGRDTEAFF. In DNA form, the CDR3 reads TGTGCCAGCAGTTTAGGAGGCCGGGACACTGAAGCTTTCTTT.

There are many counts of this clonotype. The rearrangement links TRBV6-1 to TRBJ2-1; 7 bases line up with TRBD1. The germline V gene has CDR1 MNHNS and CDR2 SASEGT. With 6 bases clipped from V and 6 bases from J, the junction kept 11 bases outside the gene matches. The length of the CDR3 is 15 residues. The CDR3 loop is CASRLPGQLPNEQFF. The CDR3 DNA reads TGTGCCAGCAGGCTGCCGGGACAGTTGCCCAATGAGCAGTTCTTC.

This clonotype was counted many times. The DNA for the CDR3 is TGTGCCAGCAGCGGACAGGGCATTACCCACGAGCAGTACTTC. As protein: CASSGQGITHEQYF. J is TRBJ2-7 and V is TRBV27, with 8 bases that match TRBD1. The CDR3 covers 14 residues. Germline lookup yields CDR1 MNHEY and CDR2 SMNVEV (reference sequence). Unmatched junction bases numbered 9, after V lost 6 bases and J lost 5 bases.

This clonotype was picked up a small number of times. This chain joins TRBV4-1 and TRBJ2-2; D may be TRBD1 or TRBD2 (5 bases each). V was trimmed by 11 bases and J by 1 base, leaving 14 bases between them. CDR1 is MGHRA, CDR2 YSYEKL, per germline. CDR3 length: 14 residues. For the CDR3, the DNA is TGCGCCTCCAGAGAGGGGCGGAACACCGGGGAGCTGTTTTTT. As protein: CASREGRNTGELFF.

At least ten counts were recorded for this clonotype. CDR3 in amino acids: CASSYPKTGGGETQYF. The CDR3 DNA is TGTGCCAGCAGTTACCCAAAAACAGGGGGAGGAGAGACCCAGTACTTC. This sequence joins TRBV6-2 or TRBV6-3 and TRBJ2-5; TRBD1 aligns across 8 bases. The germline V gene encodes CDR1 MNHEY and CDR2 SVGEGT. The CDR3 extends over 16 amino acids. Unmatched junction bases numbered 9, after V lost 2 bases and J lost 4 bases.

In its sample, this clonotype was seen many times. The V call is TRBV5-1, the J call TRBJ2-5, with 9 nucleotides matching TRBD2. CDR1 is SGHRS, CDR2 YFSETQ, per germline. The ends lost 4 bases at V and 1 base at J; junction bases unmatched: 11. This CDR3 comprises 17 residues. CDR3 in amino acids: CASSRDIRTSAQETQYF. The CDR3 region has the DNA TGCGCCAGCAGCCGAGATATTAGGACTAGCGCCCAAGAGACCCAGTACTTC.

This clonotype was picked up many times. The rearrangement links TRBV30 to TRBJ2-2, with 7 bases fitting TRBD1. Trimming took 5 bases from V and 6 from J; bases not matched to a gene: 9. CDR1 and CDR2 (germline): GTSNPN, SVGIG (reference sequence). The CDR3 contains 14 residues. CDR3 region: CAWLVGGAAGELFF. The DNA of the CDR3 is TGTGCCTGGTTGGTAGGGGGCGCGGCCGGGGAGCTGTTTTTT. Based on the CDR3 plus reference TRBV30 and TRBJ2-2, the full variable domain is SQTIHQWPATLVQPVGSPLSLECTVEGTSNPNLYWYRQAAGRGLQLLFYSVGIGQISSEVPQNLSASRPQDRQFILSSKKLLLSDSGFYLCAWLVGGAAGELFFGEGSRLTVL.

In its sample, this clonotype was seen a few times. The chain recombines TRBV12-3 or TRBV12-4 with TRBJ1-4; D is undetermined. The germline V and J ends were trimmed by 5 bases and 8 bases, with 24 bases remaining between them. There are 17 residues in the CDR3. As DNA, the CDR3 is TGTGCCAGCAGTCCCCAACTTTTAACGGACCCGAAGGAAAAACTGTTTTTT. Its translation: CASSPQLLTDPKEKLFF.

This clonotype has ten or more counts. Here the CDR3 reads CASSQDLAGGGYYGYTF. The CDR3 DNA sequence: TGTGCCAGCAGCCAAGATCTGGCAGGGGGCGGCTACTATGGCTACACCTTC. This chain uses TRBV3-1 with TRBJ1-2, with 8 bases lining up with TRBD1. V shed 0 bases, J shed 3 bases, and the junction held 9 bases outside the gene matches. CDR3 length: 17 amino acids. CDR1 is LGHDT, CDR2 YNNKEL, per germline (reference sequence).

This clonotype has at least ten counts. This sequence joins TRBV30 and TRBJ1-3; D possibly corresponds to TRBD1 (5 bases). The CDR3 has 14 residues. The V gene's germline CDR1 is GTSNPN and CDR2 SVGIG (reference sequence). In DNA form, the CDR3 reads TGTGCTTGGTGGGGACTACACTCTGGAAACACCATATATTTT. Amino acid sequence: CAWWGLHSGNTIYF.

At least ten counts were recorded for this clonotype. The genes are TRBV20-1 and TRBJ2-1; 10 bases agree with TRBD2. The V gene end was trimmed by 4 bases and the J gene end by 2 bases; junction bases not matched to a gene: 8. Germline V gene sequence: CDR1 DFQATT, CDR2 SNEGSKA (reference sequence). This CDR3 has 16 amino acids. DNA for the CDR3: TGCAGTGCTACGGCCATAGCGGGAGGCACCTACAATGAGCAGTTCTTC. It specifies CSATAIAGGTYNEQFF.

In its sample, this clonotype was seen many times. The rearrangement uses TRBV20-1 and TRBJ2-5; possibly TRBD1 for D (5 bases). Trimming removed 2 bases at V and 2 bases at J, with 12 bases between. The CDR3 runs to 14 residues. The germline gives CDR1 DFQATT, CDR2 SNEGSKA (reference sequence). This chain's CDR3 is CSARKAQGQETQYF. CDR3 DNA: TGCAGTGCTAGAAAGGCCCAGGGTCAAGAGACCCAGTACTTC.

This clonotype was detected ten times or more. CDR3 protein: CASSSQGEGEAFF. In DNA, the CDR3 is TGTGCCAGCAGCTCCCAAGGCGAGGGTGAAGCTTTCTTT. The genes are TRBV7-9 and TRBJ1-1; no clear D. Germline V gene sequence: CDR1 SEHNR, CDR2 FQNEAQ (reference sequence). The CDR3 has 13 residues. Deletions cut 4 bases from V and 7 bases from J, with 13 bases between.

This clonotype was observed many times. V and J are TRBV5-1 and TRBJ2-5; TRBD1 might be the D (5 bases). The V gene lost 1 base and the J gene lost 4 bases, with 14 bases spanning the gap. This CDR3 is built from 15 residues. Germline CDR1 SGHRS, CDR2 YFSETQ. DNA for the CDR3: TGCGCCAGCAGCTTGACAAGGGGCTTAGGAGAGACCCAGTACTTC. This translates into CASSLTRGLGETQYF.

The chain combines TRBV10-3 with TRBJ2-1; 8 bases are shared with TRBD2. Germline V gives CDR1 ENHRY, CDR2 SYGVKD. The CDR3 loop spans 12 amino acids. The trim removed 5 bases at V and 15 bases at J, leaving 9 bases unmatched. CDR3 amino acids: CAISSYPGLGFF. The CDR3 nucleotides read TGTGCCATCAGTTCCTACCCGGGACTAGGGTTCTTC.

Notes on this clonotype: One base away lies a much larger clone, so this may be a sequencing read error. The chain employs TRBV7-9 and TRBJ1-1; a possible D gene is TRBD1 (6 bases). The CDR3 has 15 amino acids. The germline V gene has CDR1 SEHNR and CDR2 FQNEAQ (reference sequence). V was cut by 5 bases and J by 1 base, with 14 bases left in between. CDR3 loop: CASSRSRGPNTEAFF. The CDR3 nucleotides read TGTGCCAGCAGCCGTAGCCGGGGGCCGAACACTGAAGCTTTCTTT.

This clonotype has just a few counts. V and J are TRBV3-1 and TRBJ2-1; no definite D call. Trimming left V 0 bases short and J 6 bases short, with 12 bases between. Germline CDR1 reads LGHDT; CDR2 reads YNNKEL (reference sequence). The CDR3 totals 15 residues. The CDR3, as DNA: TGTGCCAGCAGCCAAGATCTGGGCCAAACCAATGAGCAGTTCTTC. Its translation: CASSQDLGQTNEQFF.